These 16 T cell receptor beta chains were all obtained from the same sample, sequenced in a study of cytomegalovirus exposure and HLA in healthy donors. 13 Jbeta primers and 60 Vbeta primers were used for the PCR. Some clones are missing from TCRdb's copy, which holds only in-frame ones; the method was immunoSEQ multiplex PCR. Of over 110,000 clones detected, 82% appear once; the ten largest clones hold approximately 2.3%. The sample consisted of PBMCs. The receptors stem from a male donor in good health and CMV-seronegative.

V is TRBV28 and J is TRBJ1-3; D not certain. V was shortened by 3 bases and J by 0 bases, with 6 bases between the two germline ends. The CDR3 extends over 14 amino acids. CDR1 and CDR2 from the germline V gene are MDHEN and SYDVKM. The CDR3 coding sequence is TGTGCCAGCAGTTTTACAGACTCTGGAAACACCATATATTTT. It specifies CASSFTDSGNTIYF.

This clone turned up a few times. V usage is TRBV29-1 and J usage is TRBJ1-1; TRBD1 matches 10 bases. With V trimmed by 4 bases and J by 3 bases, 5 bases remained unmatched. CDR1 SQVTM and CDR2 ANQGSEA come from the germline V gene. This CDR3 spans 14 amino acids. The CDR3 coding sequence is TGCAGCGTTGCGTTTGGGACAGGGGACACTGAAGCTTTCTTT. This encodes CSVAFGTGDTEAFF. The full variable domain, rest sourced from reference TRBV29-1 and TRBJ1-1, is SAVISQKPSRDICQRGTSLTIQCQVDSQVTMMFWYRQQPGQSLTLIATANQGSEATYESGFVIDKFPISRPNLTFSTLTVSNMSPEDSSIYLCSVAFGTGDTEAFFGQGTRLTVV.

This rearrangement joins TRBV10-2 to TRBJ2-1; D is undetermined. The germline V gene encodes CDR1 WSHSY and CDR2 SAAADI. V gave up 11 bases and J gave up 1 base, with 12 bases separating them. This CDR3 spans 13 amino acids. The CDR3 reads CAASKESYNEQFF. In DNA form, the CDR3 reads TGCGCCGCCTCGAAGGAGTCCTACAATGAGCAGTTCTTC.

The V and J genes are TRBV7-2 and TRBJ2-7; weak D call: TRBD1 (5 bases). Per germline, CDR1 SGHTA and CDR2 FQGNSA. V lost 3 bases, J lost 2 bases, and 14 bases lay in between. The CDR3 is 15 residues long. The CDR3 region has the DNA TGTGCCAGCAGCTTGAATACAGGTAGACCCTACGAGCAGTACTTC. Protein sequence: CASSLNTGRPYEQYF.

Comment on this clone: In the same sample, other DNA sequences code for this CDR3. The gene calls are TRBV27 and TRBJ2-7, with D possibly being TRBD2 (7 bases). Trimming stripped 5 bases from V and 4 bases from J, with 12 bases between. This CDR3 comprises 13 residues. CDR1 MNHEY and CDR2 SMNVEV come from the germline V gene (reference sequence). CDR3 loop: CASSPRGAYEQYF. The CDR3 nucleotides read TGTGCCAGCAGTCCACGGGGGGCATACGAGCAGTACTTC.

V and J are TRBV10-3 and TRBJ2-3, with no clear D. This CDR3 has 12 residues. CDR1 ENHRY and CDR2 SYGVKD come from the germline V gene. Trimming took off 6 bases at V and 2 bases at J, with 6 bases between the two ends. Here the CDR3 DNA reads TGTGCCATCAGGGCCCTCACAGATACGCAGTATTTT. Its protein is CAIRALTDTQYF.

The chain employs TRBV9 and TRBJ2-7; D ambiguous. This CDR3 has 16 residues. Trimming cost V 0 bases and J 7 bases, with 20 bases left between them. Germline-derived CDR1 and CDR2 are SGDLS and YYNGEE. CDR3 residues: CASSVGSSGSPGEQYF. Here the CDR3 DNA reads TGTGCCAGCAGCGTAGGGTCCTCCGGGTCGCCTGGGGAGCAGTACTTC.

The chain links TRBV7-2 to TRBJ2-5, with 8 nucleotides matching TRBD1. The J segment lost 4 bases and the V segment lost 5 bases, leaving 9 bases of the junction unmatched. CDR3 length: 15 amino acids. Germline CDR1 is SGHTA and CDR2 is FQGNSA. CDR3 loop: CASSRGQGRVETQYF. The CDR3 nucleotides read TGTGCCAGCAGCAGAGGACAGGGAAGGGTAGAGACCCAGTACTTC.

This chain uses TRBV27 with TRBJ2-1, with D perhaps matching TRBD2 (6 bases). This CDR3 has 13 residues. V was pared by 6 bases and J by 5 bases, with 11 bases between. Looked up from germline, CDR1 is MNHEY and CDR2 is SMNVEV (reference sequence). The chain's CDR3 is CASSGSIDNEQFF. CDR3 in DNA: TGTGCCAGCAGCGGGAGCATTGACAATGAGCAGTTCTTC.

The chain couples TRBV29-1 to TRBJ1-2; D gene uncertain. The CDR3 extends over 12 amino acids. Germline CDR1 is SQVTM and CDR2 is ANQGSEA. V was trimmed by 4 bases and J by 7 bases, leaving 13 bases between them. CDR3 in DNA: TGCAGCGTTGTGGAGGGTTCCGGTGGCTACACCTTC. The encoded protein is CSVVEGSGGYTF.

The CDR3 here is CASSVGTGGGWETQYF. CDR3 nucleotide sequence: TGTGCCAGCAGCGTGGGGACAGGGGGCGGGTGGGAGACCCAGTACTTC. The gene calls are TRBV9 and TRBJ2-5; 12 bases are shared with TRBD1. Trimming cost V 2 bases and J 5 bases; bases outside gene matches: 7. The CDR3 totals 16 residues. Germline-derived CDR1 and CDR2 are SGDLS and YYNGEE.

This clone turned up a few times. The chain is built from TRBV29-1 and TRBJ2-1; D is uncertain. Germline CDR1 reads SQVTM; CDR2 reads ANQGSEA. The CDR3 is made up of 12 amino acids. V dropped 6 bases and J dropped 8 bases, with 14 bases sitting between them. The CDR3 nucleotides read TGCAGCGTGGAACTCGTTAGATATGAGCAGTTCTTC. It yields the protein CSVELVRYEQFF.

The chain employs TRBV11-2 and TRBJ1-5, with D hard to call. CDR1 SGHAT and CDR2 FQNNGV come from the germline V gene. V was cut by 0 bases and J by 3 bases, with 6 bases left in between. This CDR3 has 14 residues. In DNA form, the CDR3 reads TGTGCCAGCAGCTTAGACTCGTACAATCAGCCCCAGCATTTT. Translating it yields CASSLDSYNQPQHF.

This clone occurred once. The CDR3 loop is CASSVTTSGRWNEQFF. The DNA for the CDR3 is TGTGCCAGCAGTGTCACGACTAGCGGGAGGTGGAATGAGCAGTTCTTC. The chain recombines TRBV27 with TRBJ2-1; 13 bases agree with TRBD2. Losses at the gene ends were 5 bases for V and 7 bases for J; bases not matched to a gene: 8. Germline-derived CDR1 and CDR2 are MNHEY and SMNVEV (reference sequence). The CDR3 sequence is 16 residues long.

The gene calls are TRBV7-6 and TRBJ2-1; no firm D call. This CDR3 is 15 amino acids long. Germline lookup yields CDR1 SGHVS and CDR2 FNYEAQ. V lost 1 base and J lost 4, with 11 bases in between. In DNA, the CDR3 is TGTGCCAGCAGCTTAGGGGCAGAAAGATACAATGAGCAGTTCTTC. Translated, it gives CASSLGAERYNEQFF.

This clone has just one count. The rearrangement links TRBV5-4 to TRBJ2-1; D remains unclear. The CDR3 covers 12 residues. The ends were cut back, 2 bases at V and 3 bases at J, with 3 bases in the middle. Germline lookup yields CDR1 SGHNT and CDR2 YYREEE (reference sequence). The CDR3 reads CASSFNYNEQFF. The CDR3 nucleotides are TGTGCCAGCAGCTTTAACTACAATGAGCAGTTCTTC.